This TCR beta chain originates from a study of T cell responses to AZD1222 COVID-19 vaccine. Study conclusions and caveats: Clonal diversity was possibly underestimated; the donors were predominantly white British and more often female.

Assay: immunoSEQ multiplex PCR; the TCRdb copy retains only in-frame clones and omits some. Seen here are tens of thousands of clones, 79% observed once, and the top ten hold approximately 20%. With regard to this clone: Its matching antigen is unknown.

Germline CDR1 and CDR2: MNHEY and SVGAGI. V dropped 6 bases and J dropped 1; count of bases not matched to a gene: 8. The CDR3 extends over 15 amino acids. The sample here was peripheral blood, taken on day 0 of MenACWY control vaccination. The V gene is TRBV6-5, the J gene TRBJ1-1; TRBD1 matches 7 bases. The TCR was taken from an adult in good health. The CDR3 loop reads CASRSTGTANTEAFF. CDR3 in DNA: TGTGCCAGCAGGTCTACCGGGACAGCGAACACTGAAGCTTTCTTT.